Sequencing of this TCR beta chain was carried out in a study of Ad26.COV2.S vaccination and SARS-CoV-2 variants. Study-level information: Donor got 5x10^10 or 1x10^11 viral particles of Ad26.COV2.S. General observations from the study: Total T cell responses may have been underestimated by the TCR breadth and depth analyses. Placebo recipients and vaccine recipients were similar in non-spike TCR breadth.

Remarks on this clone: Its antigen is not known.

The treatment here: some 19 received Ad26.COV2.S at low or high dose, single or two shots; 5 received placebo; per-sample allocation not given. Following the first vaccine or placebo injection, samples were taken on day 63. This adult donor, from Boston, was 18-55 years old. There are 15 residues in the CDR3. Germline V gene data show CDR1 as LGHNA and CDR2 as YNFKEQ. The junction had 7 bases not matched to a gene; V was cut back by 4 bases and J by 2 bases. Assay used: immunoSEQ multiplex PCR; TCRdb lists only in-frame clones, some missing. Here the sample spans about 680,000 clones, approximately 88% being singletons.

This chain links TRBV4-2 with TRBJ2-5; TRBD2 matches at 7 bases. The specimen comprised peripheral blood, sampled in a trial of Ad26.COV2.S vaccine versus placebo. The TCR was taken from a person between 18 and 60 years old who received the Ad26.COV2.S COVID-19 vaccine or a placebo. The CDR3: CASSRVQAGQETQYF. CDR3 nucleotide sequence: TGTGCCAGCAGCCGAGTTCAAGCGGGGCAAGAGACCCAGTACTTC.